This paragraph covers one T cell receptor beta chain sequence. No antigen is known for it. CDR1 and CDR2 from the germline V gene are GTSNPN and SVGIG (reference sequence). This CDR3 has 13 amino acids. Trimming left V 3 bases short and J 4 bases short, with 12 bases between. The data were obtained in a study of OX40 agonist ivuxolimab in advanced cancers. Study background: Patients were dosed with the agonistic anti-OX40 (CD134) antibody ivuxolimab. Partial response was recorded in three patients: one hepatocellular carcinoma and two cutaneous melanoma cases.

Sequencing was performed with immunoSEQ multiplex PCR; in TCRdb, only in-frame clones are kept and a portion is missing. The data show tens of thousands of clones, roughly 80% seen once. General observations from the study: The mean number of expanded clones was higher in CD8+ T cells than in CD4+. Clonal expansion by week 6 occurred in CD4+ and CD8+ blood T cells (at 0.1 to 3.0 mg/kg).

The gene calls are TRBV30 and TRBJ1-1; D remains ambiguous. This TCR was recovered from an adult with an advanced solid tumor such as melanoma, head and neck, liver or kidney cancer. This material consisted of CD4+ or CD8+ T cells sorted from blood, taken in a trial of the OX40 agonist ivuxolimab. The CDR3 reads CAWSGFDGTEAFF. The DNA of the CDR3 is TGTGCCTGGAGCGGTTTTGATGGCACTGAAGCTTTCTTT. Using reference TRBV30 and TRBJ1-1 for the parts outside the CDR3, the full variable domain is SQTIHQWPATLVQPVGSPLSLECTVEGTSNPNLYWYRQAAGRGLQLLFYSVGIGQISSEVPQNLSASRPQDRQFILSSKKLLLSDSGFYLCAWSGFDGTEAFFGQGTRLTVV.